These 24 T cell receptor beta chains were all obtained from the same sample, sequenced in a study of shared clonotypes between healthy human individuals. Repertoires were generated with immunoSEQ multiplex PCR, while TCRdb's copy carries only in-frame clones and drops some. The data show 2 million to 2.5 million clones, about nine tenths seen once. Input material: naive CD4+ T cells from PBMCs. Subset described: CD45RA+ positively selected. The origin of the receptors is a man in his late teens or twenties in good health. Some clones in this sample may be carry-over from other donors' samples.

As regards this clone: This CDR3 is also generated by other DNA sequences in the sample. This chain joins TRBV9 and TRBJ2-1; D is tentatively TRBD1 or TRBD2 (5 bases each). Germline CDR1 SGDLS, CDR2 YYNGEE. The CDR3 loop spans 14 amino acids. Trimming removed 0 bases at V and 6 bases at J, with 10 bases between. The CDR3 coding sequence is TGTGCCAGCAGCGTAGTGGGGGAGAGCAATGAGCAGTTCTTC. Translation gives CASSVVGESNEQFF.

The chain has TRBV5-1 and TRBJ2-7; 10 nucleotides match TRBD1. V gave up 4 bases and J gave up 5 bases; unmatched junction bases: 9. CDR3 length equals 15 residues. Germline loops: CDR1 SGHRS, CDR2 YFSETQ. The CDR3 loop reads CASSRIPGQGNEQYF. The DNA of the CDR3 is TGCGCCAGCAGCAGAATCCCGGGACAGGGGAACGAGCAGTACTTC. Supplemented by reference TRBV5-1 and TRBJ2-7, the full variable domain reads KAGVTQTPRYLIKTRGQQVTLSCSPISGHRSVSWYQQTPGQGLQFLFEYFSETQRNKGNFPGRFSGRQFSNSRSEMNVSTLELGDSALYLCASSRIPGQGNEQYFGPGTRLTVT.

The chain recombines TRBV20-1 with TRBJ2-7; 9 bases match TRBD1. The V gene end was trimmed by 7 bases and the J gene end by 5 bases; junction bases not matched to a gene: 3. Germline V gene sequence: CDR1 DFQATT, CDR2 SNEGSKA (reference sequence). The CDR3 loop spans 11 amino acids. For the CDR3, the DNA is TGCAGTGGGGACAGGGAGGACGAGCAGTACTTC. Translating gives CSGDREDEQYF.

The chain uses TRBV5-1 and TRBJ1-4; 8 bases are a match to TRBD1. Trimming at V came to 4 bases and at J to 8 bases, leaving 7 bases not matched to a gene. CDR1 and CDR2 from the germline V gene are SGHRS and YFSETQ. The CDR3 covers 14 residues. The CDR3 here is CASSGTGVGEKLFF. CDR3 nucleotides: TGCGCCAGCAGCGGGACAGGTGTTGGCGAAAAACTGTTTTTT.

DNA of the CDR3: TGTGCCAGCGGACTAGGCTCCTACAATGAGCAGTTCTTC. It specifies CASGLGSYNEQFF. The gene calls are TRBV2 and TRBJ2-1; 7 bases are shared with TRBD2. The CDR3 sequence is 13 residues long. The trim removed 8 bases at V and 0 bases at J, leaving 1 base unmatched. Per germline, CDR1 SNHLY and CDR2 FYNNEI.

The CDR3 is CASSATIRGWREQYF. CDR3 coding DNA: TGTGCCAGCAGCGCCACCATTCGGGGTTGGCGGGAGCAGTACTTC. This chain uses TRBV9 with TRBJ2-7; TRBD2 is a possible D gene (5 bases). Trimming pared 3 bases from V and 7 bases from J, leaving 20 bases between. CDR3 size: 15 residues. CDR1 SGDLS and CDR2 YYNGEE come from the germline V gene.

This clone was found once. The chain is built from TRBV19 and TRBJ1-5, with 8 bases aligning to TRBD1. The CDR3 sequence is 16 residues long. V dropped 4 bases and J dropped 2; count of bases not matched to a gene: 7. CDR1 and CDR2 from the germline V gene are LNHDA and SQIVND (reference sequence). The DNA of the CDR3 is TGTGCCAGTAGTAGCTACGGGACAGGAGGCAATCAGCCCCAGCATTTT. It yields the protein CASSSYGTGGNQPQHF.

V usage is TRBV5-1 and J usage is TRBJ1-2; possible D gene TRBD1, 5 bases. The V and J ends lost 0 bases and 8 bases respectively, with 17 bases between them. The CDR3 is 15 amino acids. Germline CDR1 is SGHRS and CDR2 is YFSETQ. The CDR3 loop reads CASSLVGASVGGYTF. DNA for the CDR3: TGCGCCAGCAGCTTGGTAGGGGCCTCTGTGGGGGGCTACACCTTC.

The V call is TRBV5-1, the J call TRBJ2-3, with D possibly TRBD1 on 5 matching bases. This CDR3 spans 14 amino acids. The V end lost 3 bases, the J end lost 6 bases, and 14 bases lay between the germline ends. From germline, CDR1 is SGHRS and CDR2 YFSETQ. This CDR3 reads CASSSDTATDTQYF. For the CDR3, the DNA is TGCGCCAGCAGCTCGGACACCGCCACGGATACGCAGTATTTT.

The chain links TRBV2 to TRBJ2-7; D is uncertain. The CDR3 loop spans 12 amino acids. Trimming pared 8 bases from V and 4 bases from J, leaving 12 bases between. Germline CDR1 reads SNHLY; CDR2 reads FYNNEI. The CDR3 reads CASEWMGYEQYF. As DNA, the CDR3 is TGTGCCAGCGAATGGATGGGGTACGAGCAGTACTTC.

This clone was seen a few times. This chain joins TRBV28 and TRBJ1-5; D is unclear. The germline CDR1 and CDR2 sequences are MDHEN and SYDVKM. V was cut by 4 bases and J by 9 bases, with 10 bases left in between. The CDR3 is made up of 12 amino acids. The CDR3 DNA reads TGTGCCAGCAGTTCCCTGCCAGGGCCCCAGCATTTT. Its translation is CASSSLPGPQHF.

The chain joins TRBV28 to TRBJ2-2; D remains unclear. Germline V gives CDR1 MDHEN, CDR2 SYDVKM. The CDR3 consists of 12 residues. CDR3 sequence reads: CALQRSTGELFF. The DNA for the CDR3 is TGTGCATTACAGCGAAGCACCGGGGAGCTGTTTTTT.

The chain couples TRBV19 to TRBJ2-1, with 8 positions matching TRBD2. V lost 10 bases to trimming and J lost 7 bases; unmatched junction nucleotides: 15. Germline V gives CDR1 LNHDA, CDR2 SQIVND (reference sequence). The CDR3 is made up of 15 amino acids. This chain's CDR3 is CATQNPGLGRNEQFF. CDR3 coding DNA: TGTGCCACCCAAAATCCGGGACTAGGGAGGAATGAGCAGTTCTTC.

This chain connects TRBV30 to TRBJ1-3, with D unresolved. Germline loops: CDR1 GTSNPN, CDR2 SVGIG (reference sequence). The CDR3 loop spans 15 amino acids. The V and J ends lost 0 bases and 0 bases respectively, with 9 bases between them. The CDR3: CAWSVLGLSGNTIYF. The CDR3 nucleotides are TGTGCCTGGAGTGTACTAGGGCTCTCTGGAAACACCATATATTTT.

The gene calls are TRBV5-1 and TRBJ2-2; perhaps TRBD2 as D (5 bases). CDR1 is SGHRS and CDR2 is YFSETQ in the germline V gene. The V end lost 0 bases, the J end lost 7 bases, and 10 bases lay between the germline ends. The CDR3 sequence is 14 residues long. This CDR3 reads CASSLAGMSGELFF. CDR3 sequence (DNA): TGCGCCAGCAGCTTGGCCGGGATGAGCGGGGAGCTGTTTTTT.

The chain uses TRBV4-1 and TRBJ1-2; TRBD1 matches at 8 bases. Germline V lookup: CDR1 MGHRA, CDR2 YSYEKL. The CDR3 is 18 amino acids. V trimming: 0 bases; J trimming: 0 bases; junction bases outside the gene matches: 9. CDR3 amino acids: CASSQDRAGGPTNYGYTF. The CDR3 region has the DNA TGCGCCAGCAGCCAAGATCGGGCAGGGGGCCCTACTAACTATGGCTACACCTTC.

The chain combines TRBV7-9 with TRBJ2-5; 8 bases align to TRBD2. Germline assignment: CDR1 SEHNR and CDR2 FQNEAQ (reference sequence). The CDR3 covers 14 residues. J gave up 5 bases and V 8 bases, and 10 bases lay outside the gene matches. The CDR3 DNA sequence: TGTGCCAGCTGCCGAGCGGGAGCCGTGGAGACCCAGTACTTC. Protein sequence: CASCRAGAVETQYF.

The chain couples TRBV9 to TRBJ1-3; a possible D gene is TRBD1 (5 bases). V was cut by 5 bases and J by 2 bases, with 14 bases left in between. The CDR3 is 15 amino acids. The germline V gene has CDR1 SGDLS and CDR2 YYNGEE. The CDR3 reads CASSADGTAGNTIYF. The CDR3 nucleotides read TGTGCCAGCAGTGCTGACGGGACGGCTGGAAACACCATATATTTT.

The chain couples TRBV30 to TRBJ1-6; D gene ambiguous. The V and J ends lost 2 bases and 16 bases respectively, with 12 bases between them. The CDR3 is made up of 11 amino acids. CDR1 and CDR2 (germline): GTSNPN, SVGIG (reference sequence). The CDR3: CAWSSTSRLHF. The CDR3 DNA sequence: TGTGCCTGGAGTTCAACCAGCCGGCTCCACTTT.

The genes are TRBV12-5 and TRBJ1-2, with D unresolved. V lost 2 bases and J 4 bases, leaving 5 bases between the germline ends. The CDR3 runs 12 residues. In germline, CDR1 is LGHNT, CDR2 FRNRAP. The CDR3 DNA sequence: TGTGCTAGTGGTTTGTTTGGCTATGGCTACACCTTC. Protein sequence: CASGLFGYGYTF.

The chain uses TRBV5-6 and TRBJ2-3; D may match TRBD1 or TRBD2 (5 bases each). The ends were cut back, 5 bases at V and 6 bases at J, with 16 bases in the middle. The CDR3 extends over 14 amino acids. Germline V CDR1 and CDR2: SGHDT, YYEEEE. Here the CDR3 reads CASSLTARVDTQYF. The CDR3 DNA reads TGTGCCAGCAGTCTGACAGCGAGGGTGGATACGCAGTATTTT.

This chain joins TRBV7-6 and TRBJ2-7; no definite D call. The V end was cut by 5 bases, the J end by 0 bases, with 14 bases between. The CDR3 has 15 amino acids. Germline CDR1 and CDR2: SGHVS and FNYEAQ. The CDR3 protein is CASSPSYLRSYEQYF. The CDR3 region has the DNA TGTGCCAGCAGCCCCTCGTACTTACGCTCCTACGAGCAGTACTTC.

The sample holds one count of this clone. The genes are TRBV5-4 and TRBJ2-5; D is uncertain. This CDR3 has 14 residues. Germline V gene sequence: CDR1 SGHNT, CDR2 YYREEE (reference sequence). Trimming cost V 0 bases and J 3 bases, with 9 bases left between them. The CDR3 sequence: CASSLGQVKETQYF. As DNA, the CDR3 is TGTGCCAGCAGCTTGGGGCAGGTAAAAGAGACCCAGTACTTC.

CDR3 residues: CASSASGQGYGYTF. The CDR3 DNA reads as TGTGCCAGCAGTGCCTCAGGACAGGGATATGGCTACACCTTC. The J gene is TRBJ1-2, the V gene TRBV6-4, with 8 bases lining up with TRBD1. This CDR3 is 14 amino acids long. Per the germline V gene, CDR1 is MRHNA and CDR2 is SNTAGT. The V and J ends lost 4 bases and 5 bases, in that order; junction bases with no gene match: 6.